The rows below give T cell receptor beta chains drawn from one sample of a study of post-analysis software for immune sequencing data. Via MiXCR, TCRdb re-called the PCR reads, giving one row per CDR3 protein. The sample has hundreds of thousands of distinct CDR3 sequences, 30% seen once. The specimen was blood. These receptors all come from a girl aged 10-17 years with multiple sclerosis. Both conserved end residues are part of each CDR3. The D gene is left open where the match is weak. Where a row states a size, it is once, few, many or the class of an expanded clone; other rows omit it.

cdr3_aa	cdr3_nt	clone_size	d_call	j_call	v_call
CSATRTGGKQYF	TGCAGTGCGACACGTACAGGGGGCAAGCAGTACTTC	NA	TRBD1	TRBJ2-7	TRBV20-1
CASLNNEQFF	TGTGCCAGCCTAAACAATGAGCAGTTCTTC	few	NA	TRBJ2-1	TRBV2
CASSVSRAKNIQYF	TGCGCCAGCAGCGTGAGTCGGGCCAAAAACATTCAGTACTTC	few	NA	TRBJ2-4	TRBV4-1
CASSERGGGEEQYF	TGTGCCAGCAGTGAACGCGGAGGGGGCGAGGAGCAGTACTTC	few	NA	TRBJ2-7	TRBV6-1
CASSFIQGNQPQHF	TGTGCCAGCAGTTTTATCCAGGGCAATCAGCCCCAGCATTTT	NA	NA	TRBJ1-5	TRBV12-3/TRBV12-4
CSALDRHSGANVLTF	TGCAGTGCTCTCGACAGGCACTCTGGGGCCAACGTCCTGACTTTC	NA	NA	TRBJ2-6	TRBV20-1
CALGSRGSYNEQFF	TGTGCCCTCGGCTCGCGCGGGTCCTACAATGAGCAGTTCTTC	NA	NA	TRBJ2-1	TRBV3-1
CASSAPRFKTGVMNTEAFF	TGTGCCAGTAGTGCGCCACGTTTTAAGACAGGAGTCATGAACACTGAAGCTTTCTTT	few	NA	TRBJ1-1	TRBV19
CASSSGLAGVQRANVLTF	TGTGCCAGCAGCTCGGGACTAGCGGGGGTCCAGCGGGCCAACGTCCTGACTTTC	NA	TRBD2	TRBJ2-6	TRBV7-2
CSARGFGDTQYF	TGCAGTGCTAGGGGGTTCGGAGATACGCAGTATTTT	NA	NA	TRBJ2-3	TRBV20-1
CSARIRRSWRESYNEQFF	TGCAGTGCTCGGATCCGGCGAAGTTGGCGGGAGTCCTACAATGAGCAGTTCTTC	NA	TRBD2	TRBJ2-1	TRBV20-1
CASSLRGSGANVLTF	TGTGCCAGCAGCTTACGGGGCTCTGGGGCCAACGTCCTGACTTTC	many	NA	TRBJ2-6	TRBV11-2
CASSQETPRGLVVSGELFF	TGCGCCAGCAGCCAAGAGACCCCTAGAGGACTAGTTGTCTCCGGGGAGCTGTTTTTT	NA	TRBD2	TRBJ2-2	TRBV4-1
CASSWGKARVDGYTF	TGTGCCAGCAGCTGGGGGAAAGCCAGGGTGGATGGCTACACCTTC	NA	NA	TRBJ1-2	TRBV11-1
CATSPGQDYGYTF	TGTGCCACCAGCCCGGGACAGGACTATGGCTACACCTTC	many	TRBD1	TRBJ1-2	TRBV24-1
CASRPSGTEYGYTF	TGTGCCAGCAGACCCTCCGGGACGGAATATGGCTACACCTTC	few	NA	TRBJ1-2	TRBV6-5